The present T cell receptor beta chain was sequenced within a study of T cell repertoires in cytomegalovirus infection. Overall study: Well-studied HLA-B-restricted epitopes and recently identified HLA-C-restricted epitopes of CMV were both used in the study.

This clonotype was seen many times. Its antigen is unidentified. TCRdb re-analysed the reads in MiXCR, keeping a single row per CDR3 protein. The sample holds fewer than 650,000 distinct CDR3 sequences; about 39% are singletons and the top ten take 48%. The source was cultured PBMCs, collected from culture after CMV antigen stimulation. The TCR originated in a human donor in good health (CMV status not recorded). Some clones in this sample may be carry-over from other donors' samples.

CDR3 region: CASSSQTALNSPLHF. The CDR3 region has the DNA TGTGCCAGCAGCTCCCAGACAGCGCTGAATTCACCCCTCCACTTT. The chain is built from TRBV7-2 and TRBJ1-6; D perhaps matches TRBD1 (5 bases). Germline assignment: CDR1 SGHTA and CDR2 FQGNSA. Trimming took off 4 bases at V and 7 bases at J, with 14 bases between the two ends. The CDR3 is 15 residues long. Using reference TRBV7-2 and TRBJ1-6 for the parts outside the CDR3, the full variable domain is GAGVSQSPSNKVTEKGKDVELRCDPISGHTALYWYRQSLGQGLEFLIYFQGNSAPDKSGLPSDRFSAERTGGSVSTLTIQRTQQEDSAVYLCASSSQTALNSPLHFGNGTRLTVT.